The sequence of this TCR beta chain was determined in a study of T cell repertoires in cytomegalovirus infection. Study-wide points: CMV carriers having the relevant HLA were flagged by cumulative public TCR beta family frequency. Across the ex vivo response, the dominant clonotypes were HLA-C-restricted CMV-specific TCR beta clonotypes.

TCRdb re-analysed the reads in MiXCR, keeping a single row per CDR3 protein. The profile covers approximately 180,000 distinct CDR3 sequences, with approximately 17% appearing a single time and almost 25% taken by the ten largest. Concerning this clonotype: Its antigen is as yet unknown.

Germline CDR1 reads MDHEN; CDR2 reads SYDVKM. Trimming shortened V by 1 base and J by 6 bases, and 10 bases separated the two germline ends. The CDR3 sequence is 14 residues long. The rearrangement joins TRBV28 to TRBJ1-5; D is undetermined. The sequence came from a human donor in good health (CMV status not recorded). Some clones in this sample may be carry-over from other donors' samples. The sequenced sample consisted of CD8+ T cells from PBMCs. Here the CDR3 reads CASSLFGGFQPQHF. CDR3 nucleotide sequence: TGTGCCAGCAGTTTATTCGGCGGGTTTCAGCCCCAGCATTTT.